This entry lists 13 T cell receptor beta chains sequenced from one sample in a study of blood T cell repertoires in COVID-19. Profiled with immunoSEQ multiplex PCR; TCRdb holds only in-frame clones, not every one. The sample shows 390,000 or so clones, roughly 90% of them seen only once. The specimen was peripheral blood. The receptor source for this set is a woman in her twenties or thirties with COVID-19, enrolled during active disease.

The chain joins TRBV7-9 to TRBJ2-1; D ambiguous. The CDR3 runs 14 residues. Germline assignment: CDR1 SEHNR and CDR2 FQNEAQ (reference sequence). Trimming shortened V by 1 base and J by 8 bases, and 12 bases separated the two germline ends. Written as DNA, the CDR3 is TGTGCCAGCAGCTTAGGGTCCGGTTTCCATGAGCAGTTCTTC. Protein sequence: CASSLGSGFHEQFF. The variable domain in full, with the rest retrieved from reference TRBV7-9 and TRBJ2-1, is DTGVSQNPRHKITKRGQNVTFRCDPISEHNRLYWYRQTLGQGPEFLTYFQNEAQLEKSRLLSDRFSAERPKGSFSTLEIQRTEQGDSAMYLCASSLGSGFHEQFFGPGTRLTVL.

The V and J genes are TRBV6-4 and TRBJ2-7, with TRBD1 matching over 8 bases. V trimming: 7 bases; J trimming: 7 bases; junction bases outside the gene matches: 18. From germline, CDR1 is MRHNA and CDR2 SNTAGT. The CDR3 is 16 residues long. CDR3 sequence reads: CASMDYQDRGLSEQYF. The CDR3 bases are TGTGCCAGCATGGACTATCAAGACAGGGGATTAAGTGAGCAGTACTTC.

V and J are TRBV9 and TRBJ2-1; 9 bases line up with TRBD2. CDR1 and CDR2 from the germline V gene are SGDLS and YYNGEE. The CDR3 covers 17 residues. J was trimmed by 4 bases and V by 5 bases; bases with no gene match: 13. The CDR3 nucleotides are TGTGCCAGCAGTGCTGGCGGGAGGGCCGGGGGATACAATGAGCAGTTCTTC. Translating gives CASSAGGRAGGYNEQFF.

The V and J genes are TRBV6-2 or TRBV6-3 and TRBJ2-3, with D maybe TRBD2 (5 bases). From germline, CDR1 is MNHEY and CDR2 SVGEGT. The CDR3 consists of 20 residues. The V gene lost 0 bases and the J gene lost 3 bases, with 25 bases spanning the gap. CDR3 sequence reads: CASSYSTGIAPTRGTDTQYF. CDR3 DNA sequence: TGTGCCAGCAGTTACTCGACGGGTATAGCGCCGACCCGAGGAACAGATACGCAGTATTTT.

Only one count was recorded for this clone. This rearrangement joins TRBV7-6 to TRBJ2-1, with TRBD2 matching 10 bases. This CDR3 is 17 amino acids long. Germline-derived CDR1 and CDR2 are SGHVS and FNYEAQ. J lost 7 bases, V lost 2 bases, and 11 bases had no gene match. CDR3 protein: CASSLKVGAGGWNEQFF. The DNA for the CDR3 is TGTGCCAGCAGCTTAAAAGTCGGAGCGGGGGGGTGGAATGAGCAGTTCTTC.

The CDR3 DNA sequence: TGTGCCATCAGGGGGGAGCGGGAGTCCCCCTACGAGCAGTACGTC. Its protein product is CAIRGERESPYEQYV. The rearrangement links TRBV10-3 to TRBJ2-7; 8 bases map to TRBD2. The length of the CDR3 is 15 residues. V shed 6 bases and J 2 bases; nucleotides not matched to a gene: 9. Germline CDR1 reads ENHRY; CDR2 reads SYGVKD.

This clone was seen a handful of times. The DNA of the CDR3 is TGTGCCAGCAGCCCCCGAGGGGGCCGAAGCTCCTACGAGCAGTACTTC. Its protein is CASSPRGGRSSYEQYF. J is TRBJ2-7 and V is TRBV5-4; 7 bases are shared with TRBD1. V lost 4 bases, J lost 0 bases, and 10 bases stayed unmatched. CDR1 is SGHNT and CDR2 is YYREEE in the germline V gene (reference sequence). The CDR3 has 16 residues.

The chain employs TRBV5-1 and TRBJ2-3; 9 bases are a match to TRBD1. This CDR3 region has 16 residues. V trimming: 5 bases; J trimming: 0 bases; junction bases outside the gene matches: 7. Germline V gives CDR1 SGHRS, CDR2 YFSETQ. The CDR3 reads CASSPTGGPSTDTQYF. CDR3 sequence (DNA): TGCGCCAGCAGTCCTACAGGGGGCCCGAGCACAGATACGCAGTATTTT.

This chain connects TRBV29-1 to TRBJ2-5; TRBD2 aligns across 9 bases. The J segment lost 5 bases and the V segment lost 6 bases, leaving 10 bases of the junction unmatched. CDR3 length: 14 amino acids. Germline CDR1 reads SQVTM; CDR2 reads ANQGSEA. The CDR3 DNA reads TGCAGCGTCTCCGCGGGGGGGCGAGTGGAGACCCAGTACTTC. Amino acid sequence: CSVSAGGRVETQYF.

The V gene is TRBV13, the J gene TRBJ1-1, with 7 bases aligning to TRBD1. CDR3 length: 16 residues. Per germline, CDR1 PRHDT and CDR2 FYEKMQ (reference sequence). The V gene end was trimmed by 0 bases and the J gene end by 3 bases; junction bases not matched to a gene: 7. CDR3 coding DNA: TGTGCCAGCAGCTTAGGACCCAGGGGGTTCGACACTGAAGCTTTCTTT. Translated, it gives CASSLGPRGFDTEAFF.

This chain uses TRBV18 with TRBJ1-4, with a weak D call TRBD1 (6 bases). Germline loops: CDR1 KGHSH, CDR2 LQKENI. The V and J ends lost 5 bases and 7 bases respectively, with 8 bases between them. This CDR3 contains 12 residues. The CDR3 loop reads CASSSRGEKLFF. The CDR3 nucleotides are TGTGCCAGCTCATCCAGGGGTGAAAAACTGTTTTTT.

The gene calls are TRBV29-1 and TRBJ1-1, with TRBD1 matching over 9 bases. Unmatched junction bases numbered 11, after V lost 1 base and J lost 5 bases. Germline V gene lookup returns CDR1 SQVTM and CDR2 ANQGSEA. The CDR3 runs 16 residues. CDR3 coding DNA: TGCAGCGTTGAAGGGGACAGGGACGGACTGCGGACTGAAGCTTTCTTT. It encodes CSVEGDRDGLRTEAFF.

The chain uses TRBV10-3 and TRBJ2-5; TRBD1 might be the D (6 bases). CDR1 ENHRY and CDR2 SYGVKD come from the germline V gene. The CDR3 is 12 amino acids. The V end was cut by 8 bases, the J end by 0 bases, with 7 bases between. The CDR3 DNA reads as TGTGCCATCCGGGACAACCAAGAGACCCAGTACTTC. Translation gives CAIRDNQETQYF.